The 18 T cell receptor beta chains below all came from one sample that was sequenced in a study of T cells after yellow fever vaccination. TCRdb itself ran the 5' RACE reads through MiXCR, one entry per CDR3 protein. The table shows hundreds of thousands of distinct CDR3 sequences, with about an eighth occurring only once. The material was CD4+ T cells sorted from PBMCs, obtained 15 days after the yellow fever booster vaccination. The origin of the receptors is a man between 18 and 35 years old who received the YFV17D yellow fever vaccine.

The chain carries TRBV27 and TRBJ2-7; 11 bases map to TRBD1. CDR1 and CDR2 (germline): MNHEY, SMNVEV (reference sequence). The CDR3 runs to 14 residues. The trim removed 6 bases at V and 7 bases at J, leaving 8 bases unmatched. CDR3 amino acids: CASSTRTGGMEQYF. As DNA, the CDR3 is TGTGCCAGCAGCACCCGGACAGGGGGCATGGAGCAGTACTTC.

This clonotype was found a few times. The chain carries TRBV5-1 and TRBJ1-1; tentative D call: TRBD1 (5 bases). Per the germline V gene, CDR1 is SGHRS and CDR2 is YFSETQ. V was shortened by 4 bases and J by 1 base, with 14 bases between the two germline ends. There are 15 residues in the CDR3. The CDR3 DNA reads as TGCGCCAGCAGCGGAGGCTCTGGGACGAACACTGAAGCTTTCTTT. Protein sequence: CASSGGSGTNTEAFF.

This clonotype was seen once. The rearrangement links TRBV5-1 to TRBJ2-5; no clear D. Trimming cost V 0 bases and J 6 bases, with 6 bases left between them. Germline values: CDR1 SGHRS, CDR2 YFSETQ. The length of the CDR3 is 12 residues. The CDR3 DNA reads as TGCGCCAGCAGCTTGGAGGACCAGACCCAGTACTTC. This sequence encodes CASSLEDQTQYF.

The chain uses TRBV4-1 and TRBJ2-2; D remains ambiguous. Germline V gene lookup returns CDR1 MGHRA and CDR2 YSYEKL. The CDR3 is made up of 15 amino acids. Trimming shortened V by 4 bases and J by 3 bases, and 12 bases separated the two germline ends. CDR3 protein: CASSPRAADTGELFF. Here the CDR3 DNA reads TGCGCCAGCAGCCCACGGGCGGCGGACACCGGGGAGCTGTTTTTT.

This clonotype was detected a few times. The chain combines TRBV6-2 or TRBV6-3 with TRBJ2-3; D unresolved. This CDR3 has 13 residues. Trimming removed 7 bases from V and 6 bases from J, with 14 bases in between. The germline V gene encodes CDR1 MNHEY and CDR2 SVGEGT. DNA of the CDR3: TGTGCCAGCACCATAGGACCCGTCGATACGCAGTATTTT. The encoded protein is CASTIGPVDTQYF.

This clonotype was seen only a few times. The J gene is TRBJ1-5, the V gene TRBV6-2 or TRBV6-3; the D gene is possibly TRBD1 (5 bases). This CDR3 has 16 amino acids. Trimming stripped 0 bases from V and 1 base from J, with 10 bases between. Germline CDR1 and CDR2: MNHEY and SVGEGT. The CDR3 loop is CASSYSRGMSNQPQHF. DNA for the CDR3: TGTGCCAGCAGTTACTCGCGGGGGATGAGCAATCAGCCCCAGCATTTT.

This clonotype has more than one count but fewer than ten. V usage is TRBV18 and J usage is TRBJ1-2, with TRBD1 as a possible D gene (5 bases). Germline V gene sequence: CDR1 KGHSH, CDR2 LQKENI. The V end lost 2 bases, the J end lost 2 bases, and 6 bases lay between the germline ends. The CDR3 has 13 amino acids. The CDR3, as DNA: TGTGCCAGCTCACCAGGGGGAAACTATGGCTACACCTTC. It codes for CASSPGGNYGYTF.

CDR3 in amino acids: CSARGQGTYGYTF. CDR3 bases: TGCAGTGCTAGAGGACAGGGGACATATGGCTACACCTTC. The rearrangement links TRBV20-1 to TRBJ1-2; TRBD1 agrees at 8 bases. Germline assignment: CDR1 DFQATT and CDR2 SNEGSKA (reference sequence). This CDR3 has 13 amino acids. Trimming cost V 1 base and J 5 bases; bases outside gene matches: 3.

This clonotype was recorded a few times. The V and J genes are TRBV4-2 and TRBJ2-5; tentative D call: TRBD2 (5 bases). Germline CDR1 and CDR2: LGHNA and YNFKEQ. The CDR3 spans 15 residues. Trimming stripped 0 bases from V and 4 bases from J, with 12 bases between. Here the CDR3 reads CASSQEGRAGETQYF. The CDR3 coding sequence is TGTGCCAGCAGCCAAGAAGGGCGGGCGGGAGAGACCCAGTACTTC.

This clonotype was counted between two and nine times. The chain has TRBV5-5 and TRBJ2-2; maybe TRBD2 (6 bases). Germline V gene lookup returns CDR1 SGHKS and CDR2 YYEKEE (reference sequence). The CDR3 has 15 amino acids. Trimming removed 1 base at V and 1 base at J, with 8 bases between. CDR3 amino acids: CASSLQGGNTGELFF. CDR3 coding DNA: TGTGCCAGCAGCTTGCAGGGAGGGAACACCGGGGAGCTGTTTTTT.

This clonotype has just a few counts. V usage is TRBV29-1 and J usage is TRBJ2-1; TRBD2 matches at 8 bases. Germline V gives CDR1 SQVTM, CDR2 ANQGSEA. The CDR3 consists of 11 residues. The CDR3 is CGGTSSNEQFF. CDR3 bases: TGCGGCGGGACTAGTAGCAATGAGCAGTTCTTC.

This clonotype has a handful of counts. The CDR3 sequence is CASSRPRTGERGGTQYF. As DNA, the CDR3 is TGTGCCAGCAGCCGCCCTAGGACAGGGGAAAGAGGGGGGACCCAGTACTTC. The chain combines TRBV6-2 or TRBV6-3 with TRBJ2-5; 9 nucleotides align to TRBD1. Germline loops: CDR1 MNHEY, CDR2 SVGEGT. V dropped 6 bases and J dropped 7; count of bases not matched to a gene: 18. CDR3 length equals 17 residues.

This clonotype was seen at least ten times. The rearrangement uses TRBV5-1 and TRBJ1-1; D not resolved. Germline V gene lookup returns CDR1 SGHRS and CDR2 YFSETQ. The CDR3 has 13 residues. V was clipped by 4 bases and J by 5 bases, with 12 bases between them. CDR3 amino acids: CASSQMDGTEAFF. The CDR3, as DNA: TGCGCCAGCAGCCAGATGGACGGGACTGAAGCTTTCTTT.

This clonotype was found a few times. The chain has TRBV5-6 and TRBJ1-5; D not resolved. V was cut by 2 bases and J by 5 bases, with 17 bases left in between. Per the germline V gene, CDR1 is SGHDT and CDR2 is YYEEEE. This CDR3 is 16 amino acids long. CDR3 protein: CASSFFPGPADQPQHF. Here the CDR3 DNA reads TGTGCCAGCAGCTTCTTCCCGGGCCCCGCGGATCAGCCCCAGCATTTT.

This clonotype was counted only a few times. The chain recombines TRBV18 with TRBJ2-7, with D unclear. This CDR3 has 14 amino acids. Germline V gene data show CDR1 as KGHSH and CDR2 as LQKENI. With 6 bases removed from V and 2 bases from J, the gap between germline ends came to 14 bases. The CDR3 protein is CASSPMDGPYEQYV. The CDR3 nucleotides are TGTGCCAGCTCGCCCATGGACGGCCCCTACGAGCAGTACGTC.

This clonotype was seen a handful of times. This chain uses TRBV20-1 with TRBJ2-3, with TRBD1 matching over 9 bases. V gave up 0 bases and J gave up 4 bases; unmatched junction bases: 5. CDR3 size: 15 residues. In germline, CDR1 is DFQATT, CDR2 SNEGSKA (reference sequence). The CDR3 region has the DNA TGCAGTGCTAGAGACCCGACAGGGGGGCCAGATACGCAGTATTTT. This encodes CSARDPTGGPDTQYF.

This clonotype appeared many times. The chain joins TRBV12-3 or TRBV12-4 to TRBJ2-7; D tentatively reads TRBD1 or TRBD2 (5 bases each). V lost 2 bases and J lost 7, with 18 bases in between. This CDR3 is 15 amino acids long. CDR3 protein: CASSLPGRPLREQYF. DNA for the CDR3: TGTGCCAGCAGTTTACCAGGGAGACCTTTACGAGAGCAGTACTTC.

The V gene is TRBV18, the J gene TRBJ2-7, with 9 bases lining up with TRBD1. The CDR3 has 14 residues. The germline V gene has CDR1 KGHSH and CDR2 LQKENI. Losses at the gene ends were 7 bases for V and 7 bases for J; bases not matched to a gene: 11. CDR3: CASCSGTGSFEQYV. As DNA, the CDR3 is TGTGCCAGCTGCTCCGGGACAGGGTCATTTGAGCAGTACGTC.